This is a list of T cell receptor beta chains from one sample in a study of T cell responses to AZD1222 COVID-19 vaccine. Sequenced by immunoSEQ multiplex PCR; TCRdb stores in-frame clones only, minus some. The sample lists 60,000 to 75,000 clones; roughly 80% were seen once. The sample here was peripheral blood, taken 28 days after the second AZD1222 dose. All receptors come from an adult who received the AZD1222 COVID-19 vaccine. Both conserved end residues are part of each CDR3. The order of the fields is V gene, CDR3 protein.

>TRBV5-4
CASSLDAGTSLRGFF
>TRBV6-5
CASSSAGGHTGELFF
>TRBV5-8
CASSPLGQAYQETQYF
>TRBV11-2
CASSLGSPLHF
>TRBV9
CASSGLATSTDTQYF
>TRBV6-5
CASSYSNPGRSGYTF
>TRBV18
CASSLRQQSTDTQYF
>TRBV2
CASRPAGTETQYF
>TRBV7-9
CASSSPNWDGSEKLFF
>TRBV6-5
CASSEGISYEQYF
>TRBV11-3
CASSSSTGEKYNEQFF
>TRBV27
CASSPQPVRAFYSPLHF
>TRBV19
CASSSGDPTGELFF
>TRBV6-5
CASSYSYRGDEKLFF
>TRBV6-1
CASSESVWDANYGYTF
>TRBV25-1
CASSGLASGQTNEKLFF
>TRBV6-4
CASSEELATDTQYF
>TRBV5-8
CASSPRTARYF
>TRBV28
CASSQTGFNEKLFF
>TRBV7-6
CASSPGQGIFYEQYF
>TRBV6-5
CASSGTGGGNQPQHF
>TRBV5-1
CASSLLYRGYGYTF
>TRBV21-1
CASSPKSHGRTGELFF
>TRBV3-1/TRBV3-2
CASSKRSVDYGYTF
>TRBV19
CASSTKTAGTYSNQPQHF
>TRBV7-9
CASSLIGGKKFF
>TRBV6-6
CASSYSTNYGYTF
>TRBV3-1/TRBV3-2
CASSQDIGGTQYF
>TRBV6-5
CASNVQGYSNQPQHF
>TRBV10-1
CSDRDHYNEQFF
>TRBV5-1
CASSLVPDQPQHF
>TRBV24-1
CATSDPGTGDTGELFF
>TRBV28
CASSGGWYQETQYF
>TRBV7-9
CASEGLAAQETQYF
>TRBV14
CASSSGIITSEQYF
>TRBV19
CASGFGTVSGNTIYF